This T cell receptor (beta chain) was captured by sequencing in a study of blood T cells in healthy people across ages. Germline CDR1 MNHEY, CDR2 SMNVEV (reference sequence). The V end lost 6 bases, the J end lost 5 bases, and 13 bases lay between the germline ends. There are 14 residues in the CDR3. This clonotype showed up just a few times. Its antigen is as yet unknown. It was with a sample-barcoded 5' primer and a J-beta primer mix that a second PCR of about 6 to 11 cycles was run. MiXCR, applied by TCRdb to the 5' RACE reads, yields one record per CDR3 protein. The sample includes around 1,000,000 distinct CDR3 sequences, about 25% of them seen just once. Per individual sample, total RNA of at least 6 micrograms was extracted. The study's findings and limits: In long-lived donors, naive CD4+ cell counts and diversity exceeded those of aged donors. PBMCs were not sorted, which prevented a conclusive comparison of naive versus antigen-experienced cells.

These sequences were also reported in another study, on T cells of mothers and their children. That study adds: Researchers found no T cell clones that were persistent and microchimeric.

The specimen sequenced was blood. The V call is TRBV27, the J call TRBJ2-2, with D possibly TRBD2 on 5 matching bases. This clonotype was sampled from a girl aged 2 to 10 in good health. This CDR3 reads CASRSGLGTGELFF. The DNA for the CDR3 is TGTGCCAGCAGATCCGGACTGGGAACCGGGGAGCTGTTTTTT.